This T cell receptor beta chain was captured by sequencing in a study of long-term antiretroviral therapy in people with HIV. Whole-study results and caveats: After ART, diversity increased yet remained lower than transplant donor controls.

With survey level as its setting, the immunoSEQ assay was v3.0. The table came from immunoSEQ multiplex PCR; TCRdb's copy has only in-frame clones and leaves some out. The sample contains about 19,000 clones, less than 85% of which appear only once. Worth noting for this clone: The antigen remains unidentified.

The clonotype originates from a woman aged 40 to 50 with HIV. The specimen comprised unsorted PBMCs, sampled 0.2 years after starting antiretroviral therapy.

CDR3 DNA: TGTGCCAGCAACCGGGACAACTCCTATAATTCACCCCTCCACTTT. As protein: CASNRDNSYNSPLHF. The rearrangement joins TRBV5-5 to TRBJ1-6, with TRBD1 as a possible D gene (6 bases). CDR1 is SGHKS and CDR2 is YYEKEE in the germline V gene (reference sequence). The CDR3 length is 15 residues. V was trimmed by 6 bases and J by 0 bases, leaving 10 bases between them. The complete variable domain, with remaining parts taken from reference TRBV5-5 and TRBJ1-6, reads DAGVTQSPTHLIKTRGQQVTLRCSPISGHKSVSWYQQVLGQGPQFIFQYYEKEERGRGNFPDRFSARQFPNYSSELNVNALLLGDSALYLCASNRDNSYNSPLHFGNGTRLTVT.